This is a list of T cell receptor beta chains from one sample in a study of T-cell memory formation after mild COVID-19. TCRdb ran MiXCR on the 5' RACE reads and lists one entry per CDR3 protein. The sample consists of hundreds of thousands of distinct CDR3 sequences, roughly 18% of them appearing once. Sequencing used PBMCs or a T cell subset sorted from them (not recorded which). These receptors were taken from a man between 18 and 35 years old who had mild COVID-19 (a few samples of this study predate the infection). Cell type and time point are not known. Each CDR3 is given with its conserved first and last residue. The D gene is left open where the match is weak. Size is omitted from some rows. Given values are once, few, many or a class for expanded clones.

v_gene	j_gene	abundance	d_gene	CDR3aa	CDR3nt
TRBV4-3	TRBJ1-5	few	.	CASSQDSGGNQPQHF	TGCGCCAGCAGCCAAGATAGCGGGGGCAATCAGCCCCAGCATTTT
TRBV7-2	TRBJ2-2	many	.	CASTRRDSRFSSAGELFF	TGTGCCAGCACACGGCGGGACTCCCGCTTTTCGTCCGCCGGGGAGCTGTTTTTT
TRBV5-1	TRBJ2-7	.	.	CASSGYGGEQYF	TGCGCCAGCAGTGGGTATGGAGGGGAGCAGTACTTC
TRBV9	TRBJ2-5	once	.	CASSSRHSTQETQYF	TGTGCCAGCAGCTCCCGCCATTCCACCCAAGAGACCCAGTACTTC
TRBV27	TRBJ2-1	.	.	CASSFRGRLSNEQFF	TGTGCCAGCAGTTTCAGGGGCCGATTGTCCAATGAGCAGTTCTTC
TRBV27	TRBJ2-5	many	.	CASSPQSRETQYF	TGTGCCAGCAGCCCCCAGTCCCGAGAGACCCAGTACTTC
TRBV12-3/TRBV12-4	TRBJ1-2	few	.	CASSPPGAFLLSYTF	TGTGCCAGCAGCCCCCCAGGGGCTTTTTTATTGTCCTACACCTTC
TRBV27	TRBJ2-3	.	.	CTSSLEGGEDTQYF	TGCACCAGCAGTTTAGAAGGGGGTGAGGATACGCAGTATTTT
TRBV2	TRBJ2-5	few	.	CASRPQETQYF	TGTGCCAGCAGACCACAAGAGACCCAGTACTTC
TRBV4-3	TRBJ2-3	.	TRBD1	CASSQNDRAPADTQYF	TGCGCCAGCAGCCAAAATGACAGGGCCCCCGCAGATACGCAGTATTTT
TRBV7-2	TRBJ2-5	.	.	CASSLASLAVYQETQYF	TGTGCCAGCAGCTTAGCGTCGTTAGCGGTGTACCAAGAGACCCAGTACTTC
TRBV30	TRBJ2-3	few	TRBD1	CAWSTRTGRISDTQYF	TGTGCCTGGAGTACCCGGACAGGGCGTATAAGTGATACGCAGTATTTT
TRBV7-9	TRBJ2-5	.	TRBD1	CASSQGQGRRETQYF	TGTGCCAGCAGCCAGGGACAGGGACGACGAGAGACCCAGTACTTC
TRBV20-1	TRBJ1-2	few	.	CSAGTEANYGYTF	TGCAGTGCGGGTACCGAGGCAAACTATGGCTACACCTTC
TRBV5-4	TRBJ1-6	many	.	CASSFSDSPLHF	TGTGCCAGCAGCTTTTCGGATTCACCCCTCCACTTT
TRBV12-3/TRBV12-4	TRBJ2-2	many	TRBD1	CASSPREGAFGGELFF	TGTGCCAGCAGCCCCCGAGAGGGGGCCTTCGGCGGGGAGCTGTTTTTT
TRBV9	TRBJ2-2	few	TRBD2	CASSVTSGGYTGELFF	TGTGCCAGCAGCGTAACTAGCGGGGGGTACACCGGGGAGCTGTTTTTT
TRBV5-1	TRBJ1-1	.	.	CASSLAVSGNTEAFF	TGCGCCAGCAGCTTGGCGGTTTCGGGGAACACTGAAGCTTTCTTT
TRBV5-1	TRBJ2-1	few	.	CASSLGQVENEQFF	TGCGCCAGCAGCTTGGGGCAGGTCGAAAATGAGCAGTTCTTC
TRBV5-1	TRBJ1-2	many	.	CASSLETGNYGYTF	TGCGCCAGCAGCTTGGAAACAGGGAACTATGGCTACACCTTC
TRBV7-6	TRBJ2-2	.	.	CASSLESETGELFF	TGTGCCAGCAGCTTAGAGTCGGAGACCGGGGAGCTGTTTTTT
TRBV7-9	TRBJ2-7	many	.	CASSFAGSSYEQYF	TGTGCCAGCAGCTTCGCCGGGTCCTCCTACGAGCAGTACTTC
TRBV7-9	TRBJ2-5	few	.	CASTGISQETQYF	TGTGCCAGCACGGGGATCTCCCAAGAGACCCAGTACTTC
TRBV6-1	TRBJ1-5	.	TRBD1	CASTTTPGQDQPQHF	TGTGCCAGCACAACTACTCCGGGACAGGATCAGCCCCAGCATTTT
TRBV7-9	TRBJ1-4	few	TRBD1	CASSWWDSATNEKLFF	TGTGCCAGCAGCTGGTGGGACAGTGCAACTAATGAAAAACTGTTTTTT
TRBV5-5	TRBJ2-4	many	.	CASSLPQNIQYF	TGTGCCAGCAGCTTGCCGCAAAACATTCAGTACTTC
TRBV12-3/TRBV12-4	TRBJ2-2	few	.	CASSLSGRGTGELFF	TGTGCCAGCAGTTTATCGGGACGGGGCACCGGGGAGCTGTTTTTT
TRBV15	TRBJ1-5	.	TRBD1	CATSTGTAEGNQPQHF	TGTGCCACCAGCACAGGGACAGCGGAAGGCAATCAGCCCCAGCATTTT
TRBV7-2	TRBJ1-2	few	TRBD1	CASSPGGGGNYGYTF	TGTGCCAGCAGCCCCGGGGGAGGGGGCAACTATGGCTACACCTTC
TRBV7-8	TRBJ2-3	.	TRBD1	CASSLGTGGQSTDTQYF	TGTGCCAGCAGCTTAGGGACAGGGGGCCAGAGCACAGATACGCAGTATTTT
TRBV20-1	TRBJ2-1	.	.	CSATEGAYNEQFF	TGCAGTGCTACCGAGGGGGCCTACAATGAGCAGTTCTTC
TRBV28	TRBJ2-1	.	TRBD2	CASSPILAGGREQFF	TGTGCCAGCAGTCCTATACTAGCGGGGGGGCGTGAGCAGTTCTTC
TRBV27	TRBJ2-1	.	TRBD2	CASSVSGAGNEQFF	TGTGCCAGCAGTGTTAGCGGGGCAGGTAATGAGCAGTTCTTC
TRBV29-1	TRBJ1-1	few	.	CSVSGSGDGTEAFF	TGCAGCGTGTCCGGTTCAGGGGATGGCACTGAAGCTTTCTTT
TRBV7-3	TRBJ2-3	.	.	CASSSPSAEGADTQYF	TGTGCCAGCAGCTCCCCTAGCGCAGAGGGGGCAGATACGCAGTATTTT
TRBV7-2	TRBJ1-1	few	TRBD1	CASSSRTGSAWEAFF	TGTGCCAGCAGCTCCCGGACAGGCTCCGCGTGGGAAGCTTTCTTT
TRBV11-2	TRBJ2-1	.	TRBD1	CASRQGSQSSYNEQFF	TGTGCCAGCAGACAGGGGTCCCAAAGCTCCTACAATGAGCAGTTCTTC
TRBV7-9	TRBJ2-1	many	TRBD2	CASSLVAGDNEQFF	TGTGCCAGCAGCTTGGTAGCGGGGGACAATGAGCAGTTCTTC
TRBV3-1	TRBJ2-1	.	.	CASSQEMPRYNEQFF	TGTGCCAGCAGCCAAGAGATGCCCAGGTACAATGAGCAGTTCTTC
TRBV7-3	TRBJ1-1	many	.	CASSPGGGYTEAFF	TGTGCCAGCAGCCCCGGTGGGGGATACACTGAAGCTTTCTTT
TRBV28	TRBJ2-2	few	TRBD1	CASSSTGTGRSELFF	TGTGCCAGCAGTTCCACCGGGACAGGGAGGAGTGAGCTGTTTTTT
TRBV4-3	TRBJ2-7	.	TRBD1	CASSQDGDSSYEQYF	TGCGCCAGCAGCCAAGATGGGGACAGCTCCTACGAGCAGTACTTC
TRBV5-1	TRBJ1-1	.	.	CASSFGLEGLGMNTEAFF	TGCGCCAGCAGCTTCGGGCTCGAAGGGTTAGGCATGAACACTGAAGCTTTCTTT
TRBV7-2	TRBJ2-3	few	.	CASSPVGTRRKGTQYF	TGTGCCAGCAGCCCTGTCGGGACTCGAAGAAAAGGTACGCAGTATTTT
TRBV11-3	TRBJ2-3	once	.	CASSPRTRPDTQYF	TGTGCCAGCAGCCCGCGAACCCGTCCTGATACGCAGTATTTT
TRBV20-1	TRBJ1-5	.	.	CSARRTGNQPQHF	TGCAGTGCTAGAAGGACAGGCAATCAGCCCCAGCATTTT
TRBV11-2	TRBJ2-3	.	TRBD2	CASSVGTSGDYTDTQYF	TGTGCCAGCAGCGTGGGGACTAGCGGGGACTACACAGATACGCAGTATTTT
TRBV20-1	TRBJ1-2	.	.	CSPTLGQGVNGYTF	TGCAGTCCGACCCTGGGGCAGGGAGTCAATGGCTACACCTTC
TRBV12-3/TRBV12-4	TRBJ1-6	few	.	CASSRVYNSPLHF	TGTGCCAGCAGCCGCGTCTATAATTCACCCCTCCACTTT
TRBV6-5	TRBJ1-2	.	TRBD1	CASTKGTGTGVFYGYTF	TGTGCCAGCACGAAGGGGACTGGGACAGGGGTTTTCTATGGCTACACCTTC